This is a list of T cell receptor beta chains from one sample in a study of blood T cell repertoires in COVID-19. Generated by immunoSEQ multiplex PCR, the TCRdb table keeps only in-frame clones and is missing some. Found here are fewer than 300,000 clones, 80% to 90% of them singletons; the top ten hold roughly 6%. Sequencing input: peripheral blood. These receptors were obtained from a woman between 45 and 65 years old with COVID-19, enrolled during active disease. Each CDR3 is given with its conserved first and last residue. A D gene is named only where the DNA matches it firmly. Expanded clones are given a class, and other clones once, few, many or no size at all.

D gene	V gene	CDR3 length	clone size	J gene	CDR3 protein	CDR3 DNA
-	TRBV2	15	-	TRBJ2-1	CASSESASFRHEQFF	TGTGCCAGCAGTGAGTCGGCTAGCTTCCGCCATGAGCAGTTCTTC
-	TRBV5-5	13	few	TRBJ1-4	CASSPGVYEKLFF	TGTGCCAGCAGCCCAGGTGTATATGAAAAACTGTTTTTT
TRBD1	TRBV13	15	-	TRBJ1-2	CASSSGDRVNYGYTF	TGTGCCAGCAGCTCCGGGGACAGGGTTAACTATGGCTACACCTTC
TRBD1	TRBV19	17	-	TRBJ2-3	CASSILRGPGPTDTQYF	TGTGCCAGTAGTATTTTAAGGGGGCCAGGTCCCACAGATACGCAGTATTTT
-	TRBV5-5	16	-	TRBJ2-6	CASSSLLSSGANVLTF	TGTGCCAGCAGCTCGTTATTGAGCTCTGGGGCCAACGTCCTGACTTTC
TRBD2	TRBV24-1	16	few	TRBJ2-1	CATSDFGTSGSNEQFF	TGTGCCACCAGTGATTTTGGAACTAGCGGGAGCAATGAGCAGTTCTTC
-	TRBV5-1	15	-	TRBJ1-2	CASSFGPAGSLGYTF	TGCGCCAGCAGCTTTGGTCCTGCAGGGTCGCTTGGCTACACCTTC
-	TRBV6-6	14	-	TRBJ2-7	CASSYSSGMYEQYF	TGTGCCAGCAGTTACTCGTCGGGGATGTACGAGCAGTACTTC
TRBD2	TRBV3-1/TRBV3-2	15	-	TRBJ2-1	CASSLSGSGYNEQFF	TGTGCCAGCAGCCTTAGCGGGAGCGGGTACAATGAGCAGTTCTTC
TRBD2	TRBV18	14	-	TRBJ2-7	CASSLEAGAYEQYF	TGTGCCAGCTCACTTGAAGCGGGGGCCTACGAGCAGTACTTC
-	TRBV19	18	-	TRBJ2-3	CASSNHRARASSTDTQYF	TGTGCCAGTAGTAACCACAGGGCCCGAGCCTCTAGCACAGATACGCAGTATTTT